The clone carrying this TCR beta chain was counted once. This specimen belongs to a study of regulatory T cells in long-lasting Graves disease. This CDR3 is 15 amino acids long. The V end lost 0 bases, the J end lost 16 bases, and 25 bases lay between the germline ends. CDR1 and CDR2 from the germline V gene are DFQATT and SNEGSKA (reference sequence). Specified time point: newly diagnosed GD, antithyroid drugs for less than 3 months. Researchers made the TCR library from RNA that was extracted from PBMCs. Blood from the periphery, nine milliliters in all, was drawn into EDTA tubes. According to the study, TCR beta libraries were built with iRepertoire HTBI primers and CDR3-region Arm-PCR. Per the original data handling: Spanning all samples, the identified segments comprised approximately 60 TRBV and around 13 TRBJ. MiXCR, run by TCRdb on the multiplex PCR reads, gives a single entry per CDR3 protein. None of the V and J calls come from the authors' own analysis; TCRdb made them. This table has about 360,000 distinct CDR3 sequences, roughly 17% appearing once.

These same records also appear under a second study, on T cells in Graves' hyperthyroidism and ophthalmopathy. As that study records: Separating ophthalmopathy from stable hyperthyroidism was achieved by a 13 V-J model.

The receptor's source is a woman aged 18-29 years with Graves disease. This sequence joins TRBV20-1 and TRBJ1-5, with D possibly TRBD1 on 6 matching bases. The sequenced sample was peripheral blood mononuclear cells (PBMCs), obtained at new diagnosis, from a patient treated with antithyroid drugs. In DNA form, the CDR3 reads TGCAGTGCTAGAGATCATCGGGACGGGGGCTCCTGGGGCCATTTT. As protein: CSARDHRDGGSWGHF.